Listed below are T cell receptor beta chains from one sample, sequenced in a study of CD8 T cells in Susac syndrome. TCRdb reanalysed the immunoSEQ multiplex PCR reads using MiXCR and keeps one entry per CDR3 protein. The data show about 150,000 distinct CDR3 sequences, about 95% seen once. The sample consisted of CD8+ T cells from PBMCs. The receptors come from a human donor with multiple sclerosis. CDR3s include the opening cysteine and the closing phenylalanine or tryptophan. D genes are given only for firm matches. Clone size appears in some rows only: once, few, many, or a class for an expanded clone.

NA,TRBJ2-1,TRBV5-4,NA,CASSSSQGRSSYNEQFF,TGTGCCAGCAGCTCGTCCCAGGGCAGAAGCTCCTACAATGAGCAGTTCTTC
NA,TRBJ1-3,TRBV7-7,NA,CASSLDGTTGNTIYF,TGTGCTAGCAGCTTGGATGGGACAACTGGAAACACCATATATTTT
NA,TRBJ2-1,TRBV24-1,NA,CATSDLGNEQFF,TGTGCCACCAGTGACCTAGGTAATGAGCAGTTCTTC
NA,TRBJ1-2,TRBV29-1,TRBD1,CSVDKGQGGGYGYTF,TGCAGCGTTGATAAGGGACAGGGGGGCGGCTATGGCTACACCTTC
NA,TRBJ1-3,TRBV30,NA,CACQPGNTIYF,TGTGCCTGCCAACCTGGAAACACCATATATTTT
NA,TRBJ1-4,TRBV3-1,NA,CASSQDGARTNEKLFF,TGTGCCAGCAGCCAAGATGGAGCTAGGACTAATGAAAAACTGTTTTTT
NA,TRBJ1-2,TRBV29-1,NA,CSVENGANYGYTF,TGCAGCGTTGAAAACGGAGCTAACTATGGCTACACCTTC
NA,TRBJ1-3,TRBV9,NA,CASSVAGRVGNTIYF,TGTGCCAGCAGCGTAGCGGGCAGGGTTGGAAACACCATATATTTT
NA,TRBJ2-3,TRBV5-6,NA,CASSALHADTQYF,TGTGCCAGCAGCGCCCTACACGCAGATACGCAGTATTTT
NA,TRBJ2-3,TRBV12-3/TRBV12-4,TRBD2,CASSLGASGDTDTQYF,TGTGCCAGCAGTTTAGGGGCTAGCGGGGACACAGATACGCAGTATTTT
NA,TRBJ1-2,TRBV6-5,NA,CASSAGLGYTF,TGTGCCAGCAGTGCAGGACTGGGCTACACCTTC
NA,TRBJ2-1,TRBV27,NA,CASSLRVWARDEQFF,TGTGCCAGCAGTTTACGAGTATGGGCACGCGATGAGCAGTTCTTC
NA,TRBJ2-2,TRBV24-1,NA,CATSDSDRLMANTGELFF,TGTGCCACCAGTGATTCAGACAGACTAATGGCGAACACCGGGGAGCTGTTTTTT
NA,TRBJ1-2,TRBV7-9,NA,CASSPPGRQYYGYTF,TGTGCCAGCAGCCCGCCGGGACGCCAGTACTATGGCTACACCTTC
NA,TRBJ2-7,TRBV3-1,TRBD2,CASSQVRLAVYEQYF,TGTGCCAGCAGCCAAGTCCGCCTAGCGGTGTACGAGCAGTACTTC
NA,TRBJ2-5,TRBV24-1,NA,CAVSQGIQETQYF,TGTGCCGTATCCCAAGGGATTCAAGAGACCCAGTACTTC
NA,TRBJ2-3,TRBV19,NA,CATCQRGNTDTQYF,TGTGCCACCTGTCAGAGGGGCAACACAGATACGCAGTATTTT
NA,TRBJ2-2,TRBV2,NA,CASSDSPRQAGTGELFF,TGTGCCAGCAGTGACTCACCGAGACAGGCGGGCACCGGGGAGCTGTTTTTT
NA,TRBJ1-5,TRBV12-3/TRBV12-4,NA,CASSGTVYNQPQHF,TGTGCCAGCAGTGGGACGGTCTACAATCAGCCCCAGCATTTT
once,TRBJ1-2,TRBV13,TRBD1,CASSSPPDRRTYGYTF,TGTGCCAGCAGCTCTCCCCCGGACAGGAGGACCTATGGCTACACCTTC
NA,TRBJ2-5,TRBV7-8,NA,CASSFGADLETQYF,TGTGCCAGCAGCTTCGGCGCGGACTTAGAGACCCAGTACTTC
NA,TRBJ2-5,TRBV13,NA,CASSPGTQVAETQYF,TGTGCCAGCAGCCCCGGGACTCAGGTGGCAGAGACCCAGTACTTC
NA,TRBJ1-1,TRBV9,NA,CASSADKMTRLGTEAFF,TGTGCCAGCAGCGCCGATAAGATGACACGGTTGGGGACTGAAGCTTTCTTT
NA,TRBJ1-2,TRBV27,TRBD1,CASSLWTGEDYTF,TGTGCCAGCAGTCTATGGACAGGGGAGGACTACACCTTC